The 11 T cell receptor beta chains reported below all come from one sample, sequenced in a study of CD8+ T cells in alopecia areata. Treatment specified: oral pan-JAK inhibitor, 5-10 mg twice daily. RNA was isolated and reverse transcribed to cDNA, the sequencing template. Generated by immunoSEQ multiplex PCR, the TCRdb table keeps only in-frame clones and is missing some. The sample lists 95,000 to 100,000 clones, 55% to 75% seen once, with less than 20% in the top ten. The specimen was CD8+ T cells sorted from blood, collected between weeks 55 and 65, from a patient treated with tofacitinib. The receptors originated from a human donor with alopecia areata.

This chain links TRBV7-9 with TRBJ2-5, with D unclear. The germline V gene encodes CDR1 SEHNR and CDR2 FQNEAQ (reference sequence). The CDR3 spans 13 residues. Trimming removed 5 bases from V and 5 bases from J, with 12 bases in between. The CDR3 DNA follows: TGTGCCAGCAGCCAACGAGTAGCCGAGACCCAGTACTTC. Protein: CASSQRVAETQYF.

This clone was picked up one time. The chain is built from TRBV7-2 and TRBJ1-5; D is uncertain. The germline V gene has CDR1 SGHTA and CDR2 FQGNSA. CDR3 size: 14 residues. V was pared by 5 bases and J by 6 bases, with 14 bases between. DNA for the CDR3: TGTGCCAGCAGCCCCCTGGGAGCAGCTCAGCCCCAGCATTTT. Translating gives CASSPLGAAQPQHF.

V usage is TRBV7-9 and J usage is TRBJ2-7, with D unresolved. Trimming removed 5 bases at V and 2 bases at J, with 7 bases between. There are 12 residues in the CDR3. The germline CDR1 and CDR2 sequences are SEHNR and FQNEAQ (reference sequence). For the CDR3, the DNA is TGTGCCAGCAGCCAGACGGCCTACGAGCAGTACTTC. This codes for CASSQTAYEQYF. Together with reference TRBV7-9 and TRBJ2-7, the CDR3 gives the full variable domain: DTGVSQNPRHKITKRGQNVTFRCDPISEHNRLYWYRQTLGQGPEFLTYFQNEAQLEKSRLLSDRFSAERPKGSFSTLEIQRTEQGDSAMYLCASSQTAYEQYFGPGTRLTVT.

This chain connects TRBV13 to TRBJ2-7, with TRBD2 as a possible D gene (5 bases). The ends were cut back, 0 bases at V and 3 bases at J, with 15 bases in the middle. CDR3 length: 16 amino acids. The germline V gene has CDR1 PRHDT and CDR2 FYEKMQ (reference sequence). The CDR3 bases are TGTGCCAGCAGCTTAGGCCGGCGGGTCCAAGGCTACGAGCAGTACTTC. Translation: CASSLGRRVQGYEQYF.

This clone was observed a handful of times. The V and J genes are TRBV7-9 and TRBJ2-1; D is unclear. Germline CDR1 reads SEHNR; CDR2 reads FQNEAQ (reference sequence). The CDR3 is 13 amino acids. The V and J ends lost 5 bases and 7 bases respectively, with 12 bases between them. The chain's CDR3 is CASSPAHANEQFF. CDR3 nucleotide sequence: TGTGCCAGCAGCCCTGCACATGCGAATGAGCAGTTCTTC.

This chain links TRBV29-1 with TRBJ2-1, with D tentatively TRBD1 or TRBD2 (5 bases each). The CDR3 spans 11 residues. Trimming left V 5 bases short and J 12 bases short, with 14 bases between. Germline V gene sequence: CDR1 SQVTM, CDR2 ANQGSEA. Written as DNA, the CDR3 is TGCAGCGTTCCAGGACTTAGGGGGCAGTTCTTC. It is translated as CSVPGLRGQFF.

The chain combines TRBV2 with TRBJ1-5; D uncertain. The CDR3 consists of 16 residues. Per the germline V gene, CDR1 is SNHLY and CDR2 is FYNNEI. Deletions cut 2 bases from V and 4 bases from J, with 15 bases between. CDR3 loop: CASSEYRQSFNQPQHF. The CDR3 region has the DNA TGTGCCAGCAGTGAATATAGGCAGAGTTTTAATCAGCCCCAGCATTTT. The variable domain in full, with the rest retrieved from reference TRBV2 and TRBJ1-5, is EPEVTQTPSHQVTQMGQEVILRCVPISNHLYFYWYRQILGQKVEFLVSFYNNEISEKSEIFDDQFSVERPDGSNFTLKIRSTKLEDSAMYFCASSEYRQSFNQPQHFGDGTRLSIL.

V usage is TRBV18 and J usage is TRBJ2-7, with a tentative D call TRBD1 (5 bases). Trimming took off 3 bases at V and 4 bases at J, with 13 bases between the two ends. In germline, CDR1 is KGHSH, CDR2 LQKENI. The CDR3 runs 14 residues. The CDR3 reads CASSPQGMVYEQYF. The CDR3 DNA reads TGTGCCAGCTCACCCCAGGGTATGGTATACGAGCAGTACTTC.

The chain employs TRBV30 and TRBJ2-4; perhaps TRBD2 as D (6 bases). Germline V CDR1 and CDR2: GTSNPN, SVGIG (reference sequence). Trimming left V 5 bases short and J 0 bases short, with 8 bases between. There are 13 residues in the CDR3. The CDR3 bases are TGTGCCTGGGGAGGGATAGCCAAAAACATTCAGTACTTC. Amino acid sequence: CAWGGIAKNIQYF.

This clone was counted a few times. The chain is built from TRBV15 and TRBJ2-7; D unclear. The CDR3 has 14 amino acids. The germline V gene encodes CDR1 LNHNV and CDR2 YYDKDF (reference sequence). V lost 3 bases, J lost 0 bases, and 9 bases lay in between. Here the CDR3 DNA reads TGTGCCACCAGCAGGGGCCCCAACTCCTACGAGCAGTACTTC. As protein: CATSRGPNSYEQYF.

This clone is a singleton in its sample. The chain combines TRBV30 with TRBJ2-3; a possible D gene is TRBD2 (5 bases). CDR3 length equals 15 residues. Trimming took 1 base from V and 2 from J, leaving 13 bases between them. Germline values: CDR1 GTSNPN, CDR2 SVGIG (reference sequence). Written as DNA, the CDR3 is TGTGCCTGGAGTGATGCGGGTAATCCCACAGATACGCAGTATTTT. It is translated as CAWSDAGNPTDTQYF.